This T cell receptor (beta chain) is drawn from a study of radiotherapy plus CTLA-4 blockade in lung cancer. Only in-frame clones appear in the TCRdb table, and some are missing; sequencing was by immunoSEQ multiplex PCR. The sample yields about 98,000 clones, more than 75% seen once. The CDR3 consists of 14 residues. The receptor was derived from a human donor with non-small cell lung cancer who had a partial response to radiotherapy plus ipilimumab. Specimen: peripheral blood, collected from a patient treated with radiotherapy plus ipilimumab. The chain links TRBV21-1 to TRBJ2-7; the table names TRBD2, a call not compared with the DNA. TRBV21-1 is a known pseudogene. CDR3 residues: CASSTQREFYEQYF. In nucleotides, the CDR3 is TGTGCCAGCAGCACCCAACGGGAGTTCTACGAGCAGTACTTC.